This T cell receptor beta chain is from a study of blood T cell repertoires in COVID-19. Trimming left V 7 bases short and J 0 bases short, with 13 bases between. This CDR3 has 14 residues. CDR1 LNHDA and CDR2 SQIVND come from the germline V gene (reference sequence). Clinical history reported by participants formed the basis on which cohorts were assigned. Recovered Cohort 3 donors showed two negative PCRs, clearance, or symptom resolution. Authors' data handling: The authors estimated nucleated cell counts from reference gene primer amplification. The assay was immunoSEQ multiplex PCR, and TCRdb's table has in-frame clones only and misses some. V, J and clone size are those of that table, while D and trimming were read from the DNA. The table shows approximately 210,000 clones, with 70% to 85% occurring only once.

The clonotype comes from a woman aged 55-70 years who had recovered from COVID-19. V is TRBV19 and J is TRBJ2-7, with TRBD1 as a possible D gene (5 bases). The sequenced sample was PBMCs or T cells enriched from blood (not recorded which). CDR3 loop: CASTPNRNSYEQYF. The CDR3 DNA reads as TGTGCCAGTACCCCGAACAGGAACTCCTACGAGCAGTACTTC. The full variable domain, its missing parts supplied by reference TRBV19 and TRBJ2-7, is DGGITQSPKYLFRKEGQNVTLSCEQNLNHDAMYWYRQDPGQGLRLIYYSQIVNDFQKGDIAEGYSVSREKKESFPLTVTSAQKNPTAFYLCASTPNRNSYEQYFGPGTRLTVT.